These T cell receptor beta chains were read from a single sample in a study of cytomegalovirus exposure and HLA in healthy donors. Here immunoSEQ multiplex PCR was the method, and the copy in TCRdb shows in-frame clones only, minus some. The data show 79,000 or so clones, with around 77% seen just once and roughly 22% held by the top ten. The source material was PBMCs. Receptors originate from a woman in her forties in good health and CMV-seropositive. Each CDR3 is given with its conserved first and last residue. D genes are given only for firm matches. Clone size is given for some rows only: seen once, a few or many times, or a class if the clone is expanded.

TRBD2	TRBV5-1	-	TRBJ2-3	CASSFGLADTQYF	TGCGCCAGCAGCTTCGGACTAGCAGATACGCAGTATTTT
-	TRBV29-1	-	TRBJ2-2	CSVVVVGVTGELFF	TGCAGCGTTGTTGTTGTCGGGGTCACCGGGGAGCTGTTTTTT
-	TRBV10-3	-	TRBJ2-1	CAISERGSNEQFF	TGTGCCATCAGTGAGCGGGGGTCCAATGAGCAGTTCTTC
-	TRBV5-1	-	TRBJ1-1	CASSAAGTPNTEAFF	TGCGCCAGCAGCGCGGCCGGGACACCGAACACTGAAGCTTTCTTT
TRBD1	TRBV18	-	TRBJ1-1	CASSPSTGGGTEAFF	TGTGCCAGCTCACCTTCAACAGGGGGGGGGACTGAAGCTTTCTTT
-	TRBV7-8	few	TRBJ2-7	CASSPLGGGSHYEQYF	TGTGCCAGCAGCCCCCTTGGGGGAGGTAGCCATTACGAGCAGTACTTC
-	TRBV19	-	TRBJ1-5	CASARGEGVFHQPQHF	TGTGCCAGCGCGAGAGGGGAGGGGGTTTTCCATCAGCCCCAGCATTTT
-	TRBV10-3	-	TRBJ1-3	CAITTQGGMNTIYF	TGTGCCATCACTACGCAGGGAGGGATGAACACCATATATTTT
TRBD1	TRBV9	-	TRBJ1-1	CASSVGQGAAEAFF	TGTGCCAGCAGCGTAGGACAGGGGGCTGCTGAAGCTTTCTTT
TRBD1	TRBV25-1	-	TRBJ2-6	CASSFGQERSNVLTF	TGTGCCAGCAGCTTTGGACAGGAGAGGTCCAACGTCCTGACTTTC
-	TRBV28	once	TRBJ2-7	CASSLWGEPSGYEQYF	TGTGCCAGCAGTTTATGGGGAGAACCCAGCGGGTACGAGCAGTACTTC
-	TRBV7-6	-	TRBJ2-1	CASSPDIAEQFF	TGTGCCAGCAGCCCAGATATAGCGGAGCAGTTCTTC
TRBD2	TRBV2	-	TRBJ2-1	CASRDGTSGTHEQFF	TGTGCCAGCAGGGATGGGACTAGCGGGACCCATGAGCAGTTCTTC
TRBD1	TRBV25-1	-	TRBJ2-7	CASGQGPVQYF	TGTGCCAGCGGACAGGGGCCGGTGCAGTACTTC
TRBD2	TRBV7-9	-	TRBJ2-1	CASSLSLTGGLHNEQFF	TGTGCCAGCAGCTTATCCCTTACGGGAGGGCTCCACAATGAGCAGTTCTTC
-	TRBV30	once	TRBJ2-1	CAWTREDEQFF	TGTGCCTGGACTCGTGAGGATGAGCAGTTCTTC
-	TRBV2	-	TRBJ2-1	CASSLDRKKYNEQFF	TGTGCCAGCAGCCTGGACAGAAAGAAATACAATGAGCAGTTCTTC
-	TRBV4-1	-	TRBJ2-7	CASSQVVVDEQYF	TGCGCCAGCAGCCAAGTGGTAGTTGACGAGCAGTACTTC
-	TRBV5-6	once	TRBJ1-1	CASSLGRGTTEAFF	TGTGCCAGCAGCTTGGGAAGGGGGACGACTGAAGCTTTCTTT